The next 3 T cell receptor beta chains were all read from a single sample in a study of tumor-infiltrating lymphocytes in localized non-small cell lung cancer. TCRdb's table, derived via immunoSEQ multiplex PCR, lists solely in-frame clones and lacks some. The table shows 10,000 or so clones, with just under 85% occurring only once. The sample consisted of uninvolved lung tissue not adjacent to the tumor. These receptors all come from a human donor with non-small cell lung cancer.

The table lists this clone with a count of one. This chain connects TRBV7-2 to TRBJ2-3; 7 bases fit TRBD2. The germline CDR1 and CDR2 sequences are SGHTA and FQGNSA. The CDR3 is 15 residues long. After removal of 0 bases from V and 5 bases from J, the junction contained 5 bases not matched to a gene. The CDR3 protein is CASSLAVAGVDTQYF. The CDR3 coding sequence is TGTGCCAGCAGCTTAGCGGTCGCGGGAGTAGATACGCAGTATTTT.

The CDR3 region has the DNA TGTGCCAGCAGCCCGGGACAAAGCTACGAGCAGTACTTC. Protein: CASSPGQSYEQYF. The V call is TRBV27, the J call TRBJ2-7, with D tentatively TRBD1 (6 bases). The CDR3 covers 13 residues. Trimming stripped 6 bases from V and 3 bases from J, with 12 bases between. The germline V gene has CDR1 MNHEY and CDR2 SMNVEV (reference sequence).

The chain employs TRBV19 and TRBJ2-5, with D perhaps being TRBD1 or TRBD2 (5 bases each). The V gene lost 5 bases and the J gene lost 4 bases, with 11 bases spanning the gap. Germline-derived CDR1 and CDR2 are LNHDA and SQIVND (reference sequence). This CDR3 has 13 residues. CDR3 loop: CASSRRDGETQYF. CDR3 coding DNA: TGTGCCAGTAGTCGACGGGACGGAGAGACCCAGTACTTC.